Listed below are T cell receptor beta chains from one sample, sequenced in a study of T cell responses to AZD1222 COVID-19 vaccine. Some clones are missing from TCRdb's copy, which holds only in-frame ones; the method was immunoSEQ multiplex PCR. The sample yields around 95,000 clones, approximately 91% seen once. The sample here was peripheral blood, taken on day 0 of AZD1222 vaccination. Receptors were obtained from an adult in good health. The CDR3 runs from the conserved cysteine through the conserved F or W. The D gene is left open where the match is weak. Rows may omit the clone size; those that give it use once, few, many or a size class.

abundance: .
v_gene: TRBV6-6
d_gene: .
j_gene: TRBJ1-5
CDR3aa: CASTDHRFDNQPQHF
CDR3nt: TGTGCCAGCACCGACCATAGGTTCGACAATCAGCCCCAGCATTTT

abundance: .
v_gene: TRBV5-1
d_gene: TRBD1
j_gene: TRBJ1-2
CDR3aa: CASRGRGPGYTF
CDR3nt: TGCGCCAGCAGGGGCAGGGGGCCTGGCTACACCTTC

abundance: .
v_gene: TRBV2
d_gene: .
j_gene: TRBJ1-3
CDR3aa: CASGNSGNTIYF
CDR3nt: TGTGCCAGCGGTAACTCTGGAAACACCATATATTTT

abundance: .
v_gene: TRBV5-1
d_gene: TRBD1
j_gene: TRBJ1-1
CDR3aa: CASSLTLGQGLLNTEAFF
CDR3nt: TGCGCCAGCAGCCTGACGCTTGGACAGGGGCTACTGAACACTGAAGCTTTCTTT

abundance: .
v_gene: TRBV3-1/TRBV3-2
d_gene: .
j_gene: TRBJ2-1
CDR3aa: CASSRNRDKKGNEQFF
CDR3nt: TGTGCCAGCAGCCGGAACCGGGACAAGAAAGGGAATGAGCAGTTCTTC

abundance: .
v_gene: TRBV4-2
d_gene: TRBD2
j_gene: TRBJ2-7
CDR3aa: CASSLRVGAGAPRGVEQYF
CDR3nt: TGTGCCAGCAGCCTTCGGGTCGGAGCGGGAGCTCCCCGGGGGGTTGAGCAGTACTTC

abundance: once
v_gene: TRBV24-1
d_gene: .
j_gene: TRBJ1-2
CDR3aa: CATSSRDGYTF
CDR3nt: TGTGCCACCTCCTCCCGGGATGGCTACACCTTC

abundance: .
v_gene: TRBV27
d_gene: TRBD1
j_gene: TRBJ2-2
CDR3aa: CASSLWPGGAGTGELFF
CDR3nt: TGTGCCAGCAGTTTATGGCCAGGGGGCGCTGGCACCGGGGAGCTGTTTTTT

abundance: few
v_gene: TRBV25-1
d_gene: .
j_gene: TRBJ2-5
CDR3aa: CASSEARPQAPETQYF
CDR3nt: TGTGCCAGCAGTGAGGCTAGGCCCCAGGCCCCGGAGACCCAGTACTTC

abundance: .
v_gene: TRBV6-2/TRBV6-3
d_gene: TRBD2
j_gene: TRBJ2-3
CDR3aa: CASSLAEVDTQYF
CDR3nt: TGTGCCAGCAGTCTAGCGGAAGTAGATACGCAGTATTTT

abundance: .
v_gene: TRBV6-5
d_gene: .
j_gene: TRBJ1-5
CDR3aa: CASSRHGGGNQPQHF
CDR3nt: TGTGCCAGCAGTCGCCACGGGGGTGGGAATCAGCCCCAGCATTTT

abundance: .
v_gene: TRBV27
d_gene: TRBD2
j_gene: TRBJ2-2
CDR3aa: CASSSGLAETGELFF
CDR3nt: TGTGCCAGCAGTTCGGGACTAGCGGAGACCGGGGAGCTGTTTTTT

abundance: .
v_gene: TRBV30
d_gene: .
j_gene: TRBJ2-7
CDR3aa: CAWSVSRTGRRNEQYF
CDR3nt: TGTGCCTGGAGTGTCTCTAGGACCGGGCGGAGGAATGAGCAGTACTTC

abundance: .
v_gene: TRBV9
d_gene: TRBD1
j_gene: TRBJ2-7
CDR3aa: CASSERQGSFYEQYF
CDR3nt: TGTGCCAGCAGCGAGCGACAGGGATCCTTCTACGAGCAGTACTTC

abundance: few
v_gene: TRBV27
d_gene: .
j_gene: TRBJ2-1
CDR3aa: CASSSHLGGEQFF
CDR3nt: TGTGCCAGCAGTTCCCACCTCGGGGGTGAGCAGTTCTTC

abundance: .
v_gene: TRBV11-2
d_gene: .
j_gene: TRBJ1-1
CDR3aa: CASSSDPKTGFMNTEAFF
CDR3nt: TGTGCCAGCAGCTCAGACCCGAAAACGGGATTCATGAACACTGAAGCTTTCTTT

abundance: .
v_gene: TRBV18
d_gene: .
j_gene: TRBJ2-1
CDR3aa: CASSPRDSPLWTTYNEQFF
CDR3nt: TGTGCCAGCTCACCCCGGGACAGCCCTCTTTGGACTACGTACAATGAGCAGTTCTTC

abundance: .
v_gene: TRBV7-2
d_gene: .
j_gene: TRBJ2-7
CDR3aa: CASSSPGTYYEQYF
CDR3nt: TGTGCCAGCAGCTCCCCGGGAACGTACTACGAGCAGTACTTC

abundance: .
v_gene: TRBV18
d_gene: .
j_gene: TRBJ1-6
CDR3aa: CASSPVGSWDSPLHF
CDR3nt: TGTGCCAGCTCACCGGTAGGCAGTTGGGATTCACCCCTCCACTTT

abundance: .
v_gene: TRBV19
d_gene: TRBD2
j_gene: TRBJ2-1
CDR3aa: CASSRTSGRNEQFF
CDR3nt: TGTGCCAGTAGTCGGACTAGCGGTCGCAATGAGCAGTTCTTC

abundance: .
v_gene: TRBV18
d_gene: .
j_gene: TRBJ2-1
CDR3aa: CASSPIDNEQFF
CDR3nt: TGTGCCAGCTCCCCGATCGACAATGAGCAGTTCTTC

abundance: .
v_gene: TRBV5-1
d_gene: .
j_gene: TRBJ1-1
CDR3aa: CASSNPVGGSAEAFF
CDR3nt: TGCGCCAGCAGCAACCCCGTCGGGGGATCGGCTGAAGCTTTCTTT

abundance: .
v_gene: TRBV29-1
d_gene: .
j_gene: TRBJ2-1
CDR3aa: CSVPLGGEQFF
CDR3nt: TGCAGCGTTCCCTTGGGGGGTGAGCAGTTCTTC